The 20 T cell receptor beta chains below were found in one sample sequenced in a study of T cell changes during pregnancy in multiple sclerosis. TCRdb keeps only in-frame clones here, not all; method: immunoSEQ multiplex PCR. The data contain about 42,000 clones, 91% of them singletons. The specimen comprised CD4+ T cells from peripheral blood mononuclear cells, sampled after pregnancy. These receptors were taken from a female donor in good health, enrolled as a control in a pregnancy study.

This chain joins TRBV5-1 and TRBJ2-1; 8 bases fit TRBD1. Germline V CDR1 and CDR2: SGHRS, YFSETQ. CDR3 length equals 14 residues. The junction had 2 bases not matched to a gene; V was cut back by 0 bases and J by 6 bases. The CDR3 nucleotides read TGCGCCAGCAGCTTGGGACAGGGGTTCAATGAGCAGTTCTTC. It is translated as CASSLGQGFNEQFF.

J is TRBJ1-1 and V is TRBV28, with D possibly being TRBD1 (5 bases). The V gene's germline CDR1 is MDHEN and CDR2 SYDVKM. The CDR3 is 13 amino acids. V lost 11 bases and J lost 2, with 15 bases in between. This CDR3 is CASLGVVNTEAFF. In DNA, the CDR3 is TGTGCCTCCCTAGGGGTGGTAAACACTGAAGCTTTCTTT.

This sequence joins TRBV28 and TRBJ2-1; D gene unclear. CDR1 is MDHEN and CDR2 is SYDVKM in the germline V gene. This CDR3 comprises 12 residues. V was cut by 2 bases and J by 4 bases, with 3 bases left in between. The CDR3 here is CASSLLYNEQFF. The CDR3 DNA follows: TGTGCCAGCAGTTTACTTTACAATGAGCAGTTCTTC. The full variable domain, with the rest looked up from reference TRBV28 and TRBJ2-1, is DVKVTQSSRYLVKRTGEKVFLECVQDMDHENMFWYRQDPGLGLRLIYFSYDVKMKEKGDIPEGYSVSREKKERFSLILESASTNQTSMYLCASSLLYNEQFFGPGTRLTVL.

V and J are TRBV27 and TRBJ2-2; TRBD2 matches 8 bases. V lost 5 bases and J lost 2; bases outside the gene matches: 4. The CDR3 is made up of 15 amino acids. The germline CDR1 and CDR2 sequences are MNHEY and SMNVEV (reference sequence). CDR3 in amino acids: CASSLGRANTGELFF. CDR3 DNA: TGTGCCAGCAGTCTCGGGAGGGCCAACACCGGGGAGCTGTTTTTT.

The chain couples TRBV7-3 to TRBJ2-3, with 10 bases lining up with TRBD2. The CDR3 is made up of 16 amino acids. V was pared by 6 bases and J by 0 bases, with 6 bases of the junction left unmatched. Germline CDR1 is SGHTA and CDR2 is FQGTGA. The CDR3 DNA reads TGTGCCAGCAGTCGGGGACTAGCGCCAAGCACAGATACGCAGTATTTT. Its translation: CASSRGLAPSTDTQYF. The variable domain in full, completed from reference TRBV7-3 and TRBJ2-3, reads GAGVSQTPSNKVTEKGKYVELRCDPISGHTALYWYRQSLGQGPEFLIYFQGTGAADDSGLPNDRFFAVRPEGSVSTLKIQRTERGDSAVYLCASSRGLAPSTDTQYFGPGTRLTVL.

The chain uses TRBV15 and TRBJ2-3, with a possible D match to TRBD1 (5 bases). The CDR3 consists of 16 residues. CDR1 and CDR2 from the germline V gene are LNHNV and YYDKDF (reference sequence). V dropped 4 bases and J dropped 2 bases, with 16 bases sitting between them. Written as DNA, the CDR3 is TGTGCCACCAGCACCCGGTTGACAGCATTCACAGATACGCAGTATTTT. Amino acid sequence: CATSTRLTAFTDTQYF.

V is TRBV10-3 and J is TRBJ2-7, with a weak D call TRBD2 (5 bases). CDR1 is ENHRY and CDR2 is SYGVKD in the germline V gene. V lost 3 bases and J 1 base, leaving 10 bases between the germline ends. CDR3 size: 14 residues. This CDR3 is CAISDSGGSYEQYF. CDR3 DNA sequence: TGTGCCATCAGTGACAGCGGAGGATCCTACGAGCAGTACTTC.

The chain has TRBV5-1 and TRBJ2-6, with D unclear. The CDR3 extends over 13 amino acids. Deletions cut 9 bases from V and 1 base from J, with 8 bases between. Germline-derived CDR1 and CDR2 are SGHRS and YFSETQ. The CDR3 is CATQDSGANVLTF. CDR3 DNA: TGCGCCACCCAGGATTCTGGGGCCAACGTCCTGACTTTC. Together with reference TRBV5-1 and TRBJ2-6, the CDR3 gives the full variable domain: KAGVTQTPRYLIKTRGQQVTLSCSPISGHRSVSWYQQTPGQGLQFLFEYFSETQRNKGNFPGRFSGRQFSNSRSEMNVSTLELGDSALYLCATQDSGANVLTFGAGSRLTVL.

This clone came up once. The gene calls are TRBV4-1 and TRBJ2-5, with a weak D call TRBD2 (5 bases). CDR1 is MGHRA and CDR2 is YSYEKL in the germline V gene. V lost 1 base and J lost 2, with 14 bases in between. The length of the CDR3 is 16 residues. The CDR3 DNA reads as TGCGCCAGCAGCCAAGTATCGAGCGGTCGTCAAGAGACCCAGTACTTC. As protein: CASSQVSSGRQETQYF.

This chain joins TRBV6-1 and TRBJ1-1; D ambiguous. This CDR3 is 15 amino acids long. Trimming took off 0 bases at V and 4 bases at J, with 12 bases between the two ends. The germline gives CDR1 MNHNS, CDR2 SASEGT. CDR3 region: CASSEATVVGTEAFF. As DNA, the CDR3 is TGTGCCAGCAGTGAAGCCACAGTGGTAGGCACTGAAGCTTTCTTT.

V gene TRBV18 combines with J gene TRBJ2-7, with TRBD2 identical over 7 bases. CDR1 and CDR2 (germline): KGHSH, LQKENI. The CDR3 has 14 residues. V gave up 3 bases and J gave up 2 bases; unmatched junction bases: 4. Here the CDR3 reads CASSPPSGTYEQYF. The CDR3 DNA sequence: TGTGCCAGCTCACCCCCTAGCGGTACCTACGAGCAGTACTTC. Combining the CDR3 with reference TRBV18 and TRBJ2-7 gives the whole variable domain NAGVMQNPRHLVRRRGQEARLRCSPMKGHSHVYWYRQLPEEGLKFMVYLQKENIIDESGMPKERFSAEFPKEGPSILRIQQVVRGDSAAYFCASSPPSGTYEQYFGPGTRLTVT.

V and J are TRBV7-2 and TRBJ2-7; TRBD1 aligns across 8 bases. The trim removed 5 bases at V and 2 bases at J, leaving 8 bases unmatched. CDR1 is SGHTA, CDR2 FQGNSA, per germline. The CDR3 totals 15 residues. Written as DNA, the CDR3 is TGTGCCAGCAGCAGACGTGGGGACAGGCCCTACGAGCAGTACTTC. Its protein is CASSRRGDRPYEQYF.

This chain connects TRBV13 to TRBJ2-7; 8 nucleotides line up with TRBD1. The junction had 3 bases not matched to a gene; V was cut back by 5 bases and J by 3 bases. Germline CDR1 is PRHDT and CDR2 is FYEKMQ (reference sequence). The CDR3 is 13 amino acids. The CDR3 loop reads CASSGQGGYEQYF. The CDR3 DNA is TGTGCCAGCAGCGGACAGGGTGGCTACGAGCAGTACTTC.

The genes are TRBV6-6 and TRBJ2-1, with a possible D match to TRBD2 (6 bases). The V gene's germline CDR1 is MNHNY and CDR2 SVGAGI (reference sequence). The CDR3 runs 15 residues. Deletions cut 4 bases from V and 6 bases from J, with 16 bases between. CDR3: CASSSILPGGNEQFF. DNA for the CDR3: TGTGCCAGCAGTTCGATCCTTCCCGGGGGCAATGAGCAGTTCTTC.

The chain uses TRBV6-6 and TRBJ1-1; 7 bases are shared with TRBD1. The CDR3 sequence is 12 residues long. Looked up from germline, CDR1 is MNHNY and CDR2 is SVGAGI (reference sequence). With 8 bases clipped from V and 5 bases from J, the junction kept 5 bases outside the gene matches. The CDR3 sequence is CASGKGATEAFF. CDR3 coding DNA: TGTGCCAGCGGTAAGGGGGCAACTGAAGCTTTCTTT.

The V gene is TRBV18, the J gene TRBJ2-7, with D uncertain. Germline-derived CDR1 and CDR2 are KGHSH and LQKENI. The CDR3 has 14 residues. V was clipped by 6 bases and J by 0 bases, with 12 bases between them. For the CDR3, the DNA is TGTGCCAGCTCCCCAACATCCAGCTCCTACGAGCAGTACTTC. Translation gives CASSPTSSSYEQYF.

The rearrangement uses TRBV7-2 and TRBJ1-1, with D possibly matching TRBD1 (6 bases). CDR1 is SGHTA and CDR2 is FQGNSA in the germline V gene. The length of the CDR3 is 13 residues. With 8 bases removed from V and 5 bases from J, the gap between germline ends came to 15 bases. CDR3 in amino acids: CASLWGQTTEAFF. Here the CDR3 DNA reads TGTGCCAGCTTGTGGGGGCAAACTACTGAAGCTTTCTTT.

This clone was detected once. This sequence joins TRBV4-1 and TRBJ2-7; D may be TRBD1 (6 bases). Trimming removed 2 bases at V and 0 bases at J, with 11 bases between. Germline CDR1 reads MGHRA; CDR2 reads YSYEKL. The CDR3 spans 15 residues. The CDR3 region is CASSQTGWSSYEQYF. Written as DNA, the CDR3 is TGCGCCAGCAGCCAAACAGGGTGGAGCTCCTACGAGCAGTACTTC.

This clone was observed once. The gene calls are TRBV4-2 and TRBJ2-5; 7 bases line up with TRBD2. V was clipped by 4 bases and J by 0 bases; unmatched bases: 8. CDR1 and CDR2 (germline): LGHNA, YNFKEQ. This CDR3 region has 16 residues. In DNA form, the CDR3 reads TGTGCCAGCAGCCCCGGGGCGCTAGCGGACCAAGAGACCCAGTACTTC. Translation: CASSPGALADQETQYF.

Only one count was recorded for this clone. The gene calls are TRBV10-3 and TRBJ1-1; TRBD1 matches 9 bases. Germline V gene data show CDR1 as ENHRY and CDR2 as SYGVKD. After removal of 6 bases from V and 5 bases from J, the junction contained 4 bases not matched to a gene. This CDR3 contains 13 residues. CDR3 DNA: TGTGCCATCAGCGGGACAGGGAGGACTGAAGCTTTCTTT. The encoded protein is CAISGTGRTEAFF.